Below, 23 T cell receptor beta chains from the same sample are listed, as sequenced in a study of CD8+CD57+ T cells in acquired aplastic anemia. Genomic DNA was employed as the template in profiling TCR beta VDJ and CDR3. Each CDR3 protein is one row after TCRdb ran MiXCR on the reads. This sample has 200,000 or so distinct CDR3 sequences, with 60% to 80% found just once. Flow cytometry had shown expanded CD8+CD57+ cells in the patients chosen for sequencing. Sequencing used sorted CD4+, CD8+, or CD8+CD57+ T cells (not recorded which) from PBMCs. These receptors originate from a human donor with aplastic anemia.

This clonotype was detected a few times. The chain recombines TRBV7-9 with TRBJ2-5; the match to TRBD1 covers 7 bases. Unmatched junction bases numbered 6, after V lost 4 bases and J lost 1 base. The CDR3 runs 15 residues. Germline V gives CDR1 SEHNR, CDR2 FQNEAQ (reference sequence). CDR3 in DNA: TGTGCCAGCAGCTCATTCCGGGACAGCCAAGAGACCCAGTACTTC. Protein: CASSSFRDSQETQYF.

In this sample, this clonotype turned up a few times. The CDR3 protein is CASSYDRNSYEQYF. The CDR3 DNA sequence: TGTGCCAGCAGCTACGACAGGAACTCCTACGAGCAGTACTTC. This rearrangement joins TRBV2 to TRBJ2-7; D is possibly TRBD1 (6 bases). Germline loops: CDR1 SNHLY, CDR2 FYNNEI. V lost 6 bases to trimming and J lost 0 bases, with 12 bases between them. The CDR3 consists of 14 residues. The complete variable domain, with remaining parts taken from reference TRBV2 and TRBJ2-7, reads EPEVTQTPSHQVTQMGQEVILRCVPISNHLYFYWYRQILGQKVEFLVSFYNNEISEKSEIFDDQFSVERPDGSNFTLKIRSTKLEDSAMYFCASSYDRNSYEQYFGPGTRLTVT.

This clonotype was found a few times. The chain employs TRBV7-6 and TRBJ2-3, with 8 positions matching TRBD2. The germline CDR1 and CDR2 sequences are SGHVS and FNYEAQ. V shed 7 bases, J shed 2 bases, and the junction held 11 bases outside the gene matches. The CDR3 loop spans 16 amino acids. In DNA form, the CDR3 reads TGTGCCAGCACCCAAGGGAGTAGCGGGACCACAGATACGCAGTATTTT. This codes for CASTQGSSGTTDTQYF.

This chain joins TRBV6-6 and TRBJ2-7; D call uncertain. CDR3 length: 15 residues. Per germline, CDR1 MNHNY and CDR2 SVGAGI (reference sequence). V lost 5 bases and J 0 bases, leaving 14 bases between the germline ends. CDR3 sequence reads: CASSDTAILSYEQYF. The DNA for the CDR3 is TGTGCCAGCAGTGACACGGCGATCCTCTCCTACGAGCAGTACTTC.

The chain couples TRBV27 to TRBJ2-7; D perhaps matches TRBD2 (6 bases). The V gene's germline CDR1 is MNHEY and CDR2 SMNVEV (reference sequence). Trimming stripped 2 bases from V and 4 bases from J, with 15 bases between. This CDR3 is 15 amino acids long. Here the CDR3 reads CASSLGAGLLYEQYF. The DNA for the CDR3 is TGTGCCAGCAGTTTAGGGGCGGGGCTTCTTTACGAGCAGTACTTC.

This chain connects TRBV5-5 to TRBJ2-7, with D possibly called TRBD1 or TRBD2 (5 bases each). The V and J ends lost 3 bases and 10 bases respectively, with 14 bases between them. The CDR3 covers 12 residues. Germline V gene sequence: CDR1 SGHKS, CDR2 YYEKEE (reference sequence). CDR3 sequence reads: CASSSGRMYQYF. DNA for the CDR3: TGTGCCAGCAGCTCGGGACGGATGTACCAGTACTTC.

Concerning this clonotype: One junction end disagrees with the germline gene, perhaps due to a read error. The chain is built from TRBV7-9 and TRBJ2-7, with 8 bases lining up with TRBD2. CDR3 length: 14 amino acids. In germline, CDR1 is SEHNR, CDR2 FQNEAQ (reference sequence). CDR3: CASSTGGEGYEQCF. The CDR3, as DNA: TGTGCCAGCAGCACGGGGGGGGAGGGCTACGAGCAGTGCTTC.

This chain uses TRBV25-1 with TRBJ1-3; perhaps TRBD1 as D (5 bases). Looked up from germline, CDR1 is MGHDK and CDR2 is SYGVNS. CDR3 length: 13 residues. Trimming took 10 bases from V and 5 from J, leaving 15 bases between them. The CDR3 sequence: CATSRDLRNTIYF. CDR3 coding DNA: TGTGCCACCTCAAGGGACCTTCGAAACACCATATATTTT.

This rearrangement joins TRBV2 to TRBJ2-3, with D unresolved. This CDR3 has 16 amino acids. Deletions cut 1 base from V and 4 bases from J, with 15 bases between. From germline, CDR1 is SNHLY and CDR2 FYNNEI. The CDR3 region is CASSEVGRFLPDTQYF. The CDR3 bases are TGTGCCAGCAGTGAAGTTGGGCGGTTCTTACCAGATACGCAGTATTTT.

This chain connects TRBV15 to TRBJ2-1, with D perhaps matching TRBD2 (5 bases). The V end lost 0 bases, the J end lost 2 bases, and 8 bases lay between the germline ends. This CDR3 region has 15 residues. In germline, CDR1 is LNHNV, CDR2 YYDKDF (reference sequence). CDR3 nucleotides: TGTGCCACCAGCAGAGATCGGACTCCCTACAATGAGCAGTTCTTC. Translating it yields CATSRDRTPYNEQFF.

The table lists this clonotype with a few counts. The V and J genes are TRBV4-1 and TRBJ1-1; D is undetermined. Trimming removed 1 base at V and 3 bases at J, with 6 bases between. Germline V lookup: CDR1 MGHRA, CDR2 YSYEKL. CDR3 length equals 13 residues. DNA of the CDR3: TGCGCCAGCAGCCAAGTACGGTACACTGAAGCTTTCTTT. This sequence encodes CASSQVRYTEAFF.

Points on this clonotype: At one end, the junction sequence differs from germline, possibly due to a read error. The V and J genes are TRBV2 and TRBJ2-7, with no clear D. There are 13 residues in the CDR3. From germline, CDR1 is SNHLY and CDR2 FYNNEI. CDR3 DNA: TGCGCCAGCAGCTTGGGATCCACCTACGAGCAGTACTTC. It encodes CASSLGSTYEQYF.

This clonotype was picked up many times. This chain joins TRBV5-1 and TRBJ2-1; the D call may be TRBD1 or TRBD2 (5 bases each). The ends were cut back, 5 bases at V and 4 bases at J, with 10 bases in the middle. CDR1 SGHRS and CDR2 YFSETQ come from the germline V gene. This CDR3 is built from 13 residues. The CDR3 DNA reads as TGCGCCAGCAGTTGGGACGAATACAATGAGCAGTTCTTC. Translating it yields CASSWDEYNEQFF.

About this clonotype: This CDR3 fails to terminate in the conserved phenylalanine or tryptophan, so it likely reflects a read error. The gene calls are TRBV7-6 and TRBJ2-7; 8 bases fit TRBD1. This CDR3 comprises 12 residues. Germline V lookup: CDR1 SGHVS, CDR2 FNYEAQ. The trim removed 10 bases at V and 2 bases at J, leaving 4 bases unmatched. The CDR3 region is CATGQGTYEQYL. DNA of the CDR3: TGTGCCACAGGACAGGGTACCTACGAGCAGTACTTA.

This chain connects TRBV29-1 to TRBJ1-5; the match to TRBD1 covers 7 bases. The junction had 3 bases not matched to a gene; V was cut back by 4 bases and J by 3 bases. From germline, CDR1 is SQVTM and CDR2 ANQGSEA. CDR3 size: 13 residues. The CDR3 region is CSVGTGVNQPQHF. The CDR3 region has the DNA TGCAGCGTTGGGACAGGCGTCAATCAGCCCCAGCATTTT.

The rearrangement joins TRBV7-8 to TRBJ1-2, with TRBD1 identical over 7 bases. The germline CDR1 and CDR2 sequences are SGHVS and FQNEAQ. This CDR3 has 13 residues. J gave up 3 bases and V 10 bases, and 8 bases lay outside the gene matches. CDR3 DNA: TGTGCCACCCTTCCACAGGGGTACTATGGCTACACCTTC. Protein sequence: CATLPQGYYGYTF.

The chain links TRBV19 to TRBJ2-7; no clear D. V was clipped by 8 bases and J by 7 bases, with 15 bases between them. This CDR3 comprises 12 residues. From germline, CDR1 is LNHDA and CDR2 SQIVND (reference sequence). The CDR3 spells CASGRLGYEQYF. The CDR3 nucleotides read TGTGCCAGTGGAAGGCTAGGTTATGAGCAGTACTTC.

The sample holds one count of this clonotype. The V and J genes are TRBV20-1 and TRBJ2-1, with unresolved D. Trimming removed 7 bases from V and 8 bases from J, with 12 bases in between. The CDR3 runs to 11 residues. Looked up from germline, CDR1 is DFQATT and CDR2 is SNEGSKA (reference sequence). The CDR3 is CSVMGWYEQFF. DNA for the CDR3: TGCAGTGTCATGGGGTGGTATGAGCAGTTCTTC.

CDR3 loop: CASSVQGTEGDTQYF. As DNA, the CDR3 is TGTGCCAGCAGCGTACAGGGAACGGAAGGGGATACGCAGTATTTT. The chain couples TRBV9 to TRBJ2-3, with D possibly being TRBD1 (5 bases). The length of the CDR3 is 15 residues. The germline V gene has CDR1 SGDLS and CDR2 YYNGEE. With 1 base removed from V and 6 bases from J, the gap between germline ends came to 15 bases. The whole variable domain, filled in from reference TRBV9 and TRBJ2-3, reads DSGVTQTPKHLITATGQRVTLRCSPRSGDLSVYWYQQSLDQGLQFLIQYYNGEERAKGNILERFSAQQFPDLHSELNLSSLELGDSALYFCASSVQGTEGDTQYFGPGTRLTVL.

CDR3 in amino acids: CASSQHIKTEAFF. The CDR3 nucleotides read TGTGCCAGCAGCCAACATATCAAGACTGAAGCTTTCTTT. The chain is built from TRBV5-6 and TRBJ1-1, with no clear D. This CDR3 comprises 13 residues. In germline, CDR1 is SGHDT, CDR2 YYEEEE. V dropped 4 bases and J dropped 5 bases, with 12 bases sitting between them.

This clonotype was counted at least ten times. V gene TRBV27 combines with J gene TRBJ2-1, with D maybe TRBD1 (6 bases). Trimming took 3 bases from V and 7 from J, leaving 16 bases between them. The CDR3 covers 15 residues. CDR1 is MNHEY, CDR2 SMNVEV, per germline (reference sequence). This chain's CDR3 is CASSFLTDSTNEQFF. The CDR3 DNA is TGTGCCAGCAGTTTCCTAACGGACAGTACGAATGAGCAGTTCTTC.

The chain recombines TRBV20-1 with TRBJ2-3; 10 positions agree with TRBD2. The CDR3 consists of 15 residues. The V gene end was trimmed by 6 bases and the J gene end by 5 bases; junction bases not matched to a gene: 11. Per germline, CDR1 DFQATT and CDR2 SNEGSKA (reference sequence). CDR3 in DNA: TGCAGTGCCGACAGCGGGAGGGTCAGTCAAGATACGCAGTATTTT. Its protein product is CSADSGRVSQDTQYF.

V gene TRBV7-9 combines with J gene TRBJ1-4, with 8 bases matching TRBD1. The CDR3 is 13 amino acids. With 8 bases clipped from V and 6 bases from J, the junction kept 5 bases outside the gene matches. Germline lookup yields CDR1 SEHNR and CDR2 FQNEAQ (reference sequence). CDR3 in DNA: TGTGCCAGCCAGGGGGCGATGGATGAAAAACTGTTTTTT. Encoded protein: CASQGAMDEKLFF.